This paragraph reports one T cell receptor (beta chain). The specificity of this receptor is unknown. No much larger clonotype is one base removed from it; base qualities were not supplied. This record belongs to a study of T cell responses to AZD1222 COVID-19 vaccine (dated by TCRdb to the early 2020s). For context, the study as a whole: AZD1222 recipients given second doses at about 4 weeks or at about 12 weeks were pooled, since spike-specific TCR depth and breadth were not found to differ between the two schedules. TCR sequencing covered 233 trial participants: nearly 210 given two doses of AZD1222 and about 26 given two doses of MenACWY control vaccine. Trial participants were enrolled by age into subgroups of 18-55, 56-69 and 70-plus years, and around 150, 28 and 57 TCR-sequenced participants, respectively, were included in these subgroups.

The CDR3 measures 16 amino acids from cysteine to phenylalanine. Only CDR3 DNA remains: 48 bases, in frame from the first base. Deletion took 4 bases off V and 0 bases off J, with a span of 14 bases between the germline ends. CDR1 and CDR2 (SGHDT, YYEEEE) derive from the germline V gene. The CDR3 regions of human TCRbeta chains were subjected to immunosequencing. In the source study's methods: Repertoire TCRs were matched against a reference library of SARS-CoV-2-specific TCRs generated with the MIRA antigen-specificity platform. Breadth was defined as the fraction of unique TCRs that were SARS-CoV-2-associated. Depth was defined as the fraction of total T cells that were SARS-CoV-2-associated. Each spike-specific TCR was assigned to its reactive spike region and to a CD4 or CD8 class using the MIRA data. Log10-transformed breadth and depth values were compared by one-way ANOVA with Sidak's multiple comparisons tests. TCRdb re-hosts the immuneACCESS table, in-frame sequences only. Its copies lack some clones; in the studies checked, an unresolved V gene accounts for under half of them, and the cause for the rest is not known. V, J and clone size derive from that table, while D and trimming were established from the DNA sequence. This sample holds more than 95,000 clones; roughly 90% were observed only once. Approximately 18% of the sample lies in the top ten.

Overall study results and their limits: Spike-specific TCR breadth and depth rose significantly after two AZD1222 doses compared with day 0 and with MenACWY recipients. Because no day 14 peak-response samples were available, repertoires were characterized only after the peak T cell response. The 56-69-year group was small, and its depth increase did not reach significance, likely because of low power. Reportedly, close to half of the unique spike-specific TCRs recognized epitopes lying outside the regions that are mutated in the B.1.351 and B.1.1.7 variants. The vaccine-associated CD4 TCRs covered the entire spike protein, and the dominant responses fell in regions 160-218 and 743-854. Conclusions about previously exposed vaccinees were limited because only six AZD1222 recipients were SARS-CoV-2 seropositive at baseline. Participants were mostly white British, with more females than males. The authors suggested clonal diversity may have been underestimated.

In the paper's terms, the time point label means: baseline before first vaccination. The vaccinee samples were drawn from two UK trials, COV001 and COV002, one of which was a single-blind randomized controlled phase 2/3 trial testing AZD1222 (ChAdOx1 nCoV-19) in healthy adults. For TCRbeta chain sequencing, PBMC samples from trial participants were taken at day 0 and at day 28 after the second dose. Recombination joined TRBV5-6 with TRBJ2-1; a weak D assignment points to TRBD1 (6 bases agree). The material sequenced was peripheral blood, taken on day 0 of AZD1222 vaccination. This TCR was recovered from an adult in good health. The CDR3 is CASSTETGSSYNEQFF. The DNA sequence follows: TGTGCCAGCAGCACCGAGACAGGAAGCTCCTACAATGAGCAGTTCTTC.